This T cell receptor (beta chain) comes out of a study of blood T cell repertoires in COVID-19. TCRdb's table, derived via immunoSEQ multiplex PCR, lists solely in-frame clones and lacks some. The sample gives about 76,000 clones, 65% to 90% of which show up once; roughly a sixth is in the top ten. This clonotype originated in a human donor in a cohort sampled during active COVID-19. Material for sequencing was peripheral blood.

DNA of the CDR3: TGTGCCAGCAGCTTGGAAGCTTACAATGAGCAGTTCTTC. Amino acid sequence: CASSLEAYNEQFF. The gene calls are TRBV5-4 and TRBJ2-1; D call uncertain. The CDR3 runs to 13 residues. The V and J ends lost 0 bases and 4 bases respectively, with 5 bases between them. Looked up from germline, CDR1 is SGHNT and CDR2 is YYREEE (reference sequence). The variable domain in full, completed from reference TRBV5-4 and TRBJ2-1, reads ETGVTQSPTHLIKTRGQQVTLRCSSQSGHNTVSWYQQALGQGPQFIFQYYREEENGRGNFPPRFSGLQFPNYSSELNVNALELDDSALYLCASSLEAYNEQFFGPGTRLTVL.